This record covers a single T cell receptor (beta chain). The data were produced by immunoSEQ multiplex PCR, yet TCRdb's version contains in-frame clones alone and is incomplete. In the table there are approximately 70,000 clones, roughly 88% of which are singletons. These data belong to a study of OX40 agonist ivuxolimab in advanced cancers. Germline loops: CDR1 DFQATT, CDR2 SNEGSKA (reference sequence). This CDR3 contains 11 residues. The V end lost 6 bases, the J end lost 6 bases, and 11 bases lay between the germline ends. Sequenced here: CD4+ or CD8+ T cells sorted from blood, sampled in a trial of the OX40 agonist ivuxolimab. This clonotype was obtained from an adult with an advanced solid tumor such as melanoma, head and neck, liver or kidney cancer. The chain is built from TRBV20-1 and TRBJ1-2; D possibly corresponds to TRBD1 (5 bases). In nucleotides, the CDR3 is TGCAGTGCCCGGGACGGGAATGGCTACACCTTC. This translates into CSARDGNGYTF.